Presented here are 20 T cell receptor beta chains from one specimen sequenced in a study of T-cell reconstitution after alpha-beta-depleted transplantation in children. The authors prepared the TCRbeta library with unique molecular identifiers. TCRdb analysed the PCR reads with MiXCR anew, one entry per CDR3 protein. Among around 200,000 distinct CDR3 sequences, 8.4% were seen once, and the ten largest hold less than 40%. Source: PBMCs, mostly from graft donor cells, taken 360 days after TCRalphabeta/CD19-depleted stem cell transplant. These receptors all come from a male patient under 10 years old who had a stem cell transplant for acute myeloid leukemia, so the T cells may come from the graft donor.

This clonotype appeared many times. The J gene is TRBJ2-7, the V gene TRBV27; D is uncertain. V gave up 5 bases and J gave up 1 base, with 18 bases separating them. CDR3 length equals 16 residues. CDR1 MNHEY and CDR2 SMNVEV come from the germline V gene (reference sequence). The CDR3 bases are TGTGCCAGCAGTACCGACCGGAACCTTGGGTCCTACGAGCAGTACTTC. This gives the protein CASSTDRNLGSYEQYF.

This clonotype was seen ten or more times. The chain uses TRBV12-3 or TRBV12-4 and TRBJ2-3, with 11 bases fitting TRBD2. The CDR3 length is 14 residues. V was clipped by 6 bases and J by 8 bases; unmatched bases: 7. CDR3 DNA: TGTGCCAGCAGCGCGACTAGCGGGGAAGTTACGCAGTATTTT. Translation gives CASSATSGEVTQYF.

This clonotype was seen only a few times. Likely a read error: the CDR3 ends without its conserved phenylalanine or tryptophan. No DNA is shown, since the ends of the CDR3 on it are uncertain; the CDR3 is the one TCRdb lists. The CDR3 loop reads CASSSSQPPL. The V gene is TRBV6-5, the J gene TRBJ2-1; the D call TRBD1 from the table was never checked on the DNA. The CDR3 sequence runs 10 residues, both termini included. Germline V gene lookup returns CDR1 MNHEY and CDR2 SVGAGI.

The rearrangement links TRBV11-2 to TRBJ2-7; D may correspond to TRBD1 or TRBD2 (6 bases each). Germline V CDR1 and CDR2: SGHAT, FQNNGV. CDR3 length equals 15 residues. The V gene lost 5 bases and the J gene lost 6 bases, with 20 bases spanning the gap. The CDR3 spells CASSLGGDTYCEQYF. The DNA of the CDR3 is TGTGCCAGCAGCCTAGGAGGGGACACTTACTGCGAGCAGTACTTC. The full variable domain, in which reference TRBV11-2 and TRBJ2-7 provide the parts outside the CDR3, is EAGVAQSPRYKIIEKRQSVAFWCNPISGHATLYWYQQILGQGPKLLIQFQNNGVVDDSQLPKDRFSAERLKGVDSTLKIQPAKLEDSAVYLCASSLGGDTYCEQYFGPGTRLTVT.

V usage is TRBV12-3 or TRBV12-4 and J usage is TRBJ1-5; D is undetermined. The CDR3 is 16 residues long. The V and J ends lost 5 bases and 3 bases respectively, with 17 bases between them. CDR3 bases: TGTGCCAGCAGTCTTAAGCGGGCCCCGATCAATCAGCCCCAGCATTTT. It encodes CASSLKRAPINQPQHF.

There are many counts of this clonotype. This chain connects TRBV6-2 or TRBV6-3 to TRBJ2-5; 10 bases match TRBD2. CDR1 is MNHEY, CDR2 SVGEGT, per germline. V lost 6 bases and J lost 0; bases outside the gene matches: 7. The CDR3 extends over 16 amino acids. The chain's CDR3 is CASSIGTSEYQETQYF. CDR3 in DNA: TGTGCCAGCAGCATCGGGACTAGCGAGTACCAAGAGACCCAGTACTTC.

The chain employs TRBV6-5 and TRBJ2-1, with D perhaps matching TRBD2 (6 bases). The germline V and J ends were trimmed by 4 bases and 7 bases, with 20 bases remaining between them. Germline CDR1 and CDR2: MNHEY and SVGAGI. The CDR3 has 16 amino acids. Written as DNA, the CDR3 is TGTGCCAGCAGTTCCTGGTGGGAGGATCGATTAAATGAGCAGTTCTTC. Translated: CASSSWWEDRLNEQFF.

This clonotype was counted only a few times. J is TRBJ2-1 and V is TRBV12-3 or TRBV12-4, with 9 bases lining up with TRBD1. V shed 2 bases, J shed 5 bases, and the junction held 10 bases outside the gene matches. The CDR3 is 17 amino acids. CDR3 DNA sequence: TGTGCCAGCAGTTTAAGTCCCGGGACAGGGTTGAACAATGAGCAGTTCTTC. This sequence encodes CASSLSPGTGLNNEQFF.

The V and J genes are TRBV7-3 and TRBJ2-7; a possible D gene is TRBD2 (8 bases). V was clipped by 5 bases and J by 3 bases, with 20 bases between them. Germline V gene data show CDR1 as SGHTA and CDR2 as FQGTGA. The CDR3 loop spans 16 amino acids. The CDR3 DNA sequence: TGTGCCAGCAGCCCCAGGGGGAGCGGGAGTATCTACGAGCAGTACTTC. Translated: CASSPRGSGSIYEQYF.

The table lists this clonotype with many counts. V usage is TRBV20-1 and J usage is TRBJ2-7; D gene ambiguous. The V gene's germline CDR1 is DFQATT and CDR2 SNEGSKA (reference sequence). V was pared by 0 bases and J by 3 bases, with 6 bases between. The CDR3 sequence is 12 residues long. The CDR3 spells CSAREVSYEQYF. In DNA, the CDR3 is TGCAGTGCTAGAGAGGTCAGCTACGAGCAGTACTTC.

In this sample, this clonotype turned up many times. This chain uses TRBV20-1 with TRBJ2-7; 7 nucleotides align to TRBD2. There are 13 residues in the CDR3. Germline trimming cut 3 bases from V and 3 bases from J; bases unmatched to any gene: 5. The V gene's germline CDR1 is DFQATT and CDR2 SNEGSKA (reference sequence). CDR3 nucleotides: TGCAGTGCTAGCGGGCGGGAGAACTACGAGCAGTACTTC. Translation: CSASGRENYEQYF.

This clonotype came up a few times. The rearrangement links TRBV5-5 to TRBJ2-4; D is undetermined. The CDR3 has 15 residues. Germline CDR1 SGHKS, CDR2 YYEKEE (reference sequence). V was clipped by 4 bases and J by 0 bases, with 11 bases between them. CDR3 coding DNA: TGTGCCAGCAGCAGAGACACCCTAGCCAAAAACATTCAGTACTTC. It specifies CASSRDTLAKNIQYF.

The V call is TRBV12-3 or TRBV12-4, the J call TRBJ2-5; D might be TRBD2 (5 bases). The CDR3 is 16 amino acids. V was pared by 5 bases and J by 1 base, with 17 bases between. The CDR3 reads CASSRTSFPFQETQYF. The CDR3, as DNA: TGTGCCAGCAGTCGTACTAGTTTCCCTTTCCAAGAGACCCAGTACTTC.

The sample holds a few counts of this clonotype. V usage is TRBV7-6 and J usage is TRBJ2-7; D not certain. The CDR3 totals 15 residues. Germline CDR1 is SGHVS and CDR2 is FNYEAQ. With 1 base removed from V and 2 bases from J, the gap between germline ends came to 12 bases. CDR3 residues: CASSLVANTAYEQYF. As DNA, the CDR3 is TGTGCCAGCAGCTTAGTGGCCAACACTGCCTACGAGCAGTACTTC.

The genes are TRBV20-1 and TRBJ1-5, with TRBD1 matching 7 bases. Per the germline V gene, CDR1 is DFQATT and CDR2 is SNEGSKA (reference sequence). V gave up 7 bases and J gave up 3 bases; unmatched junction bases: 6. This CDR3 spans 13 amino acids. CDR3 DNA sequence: TGCAGTGTCTCGGACAGGATCAATCAGCCCCAGCATTTT. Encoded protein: CSVSDRINQPQHF.

Written as DNA, the CDR3 is TGTGCCAGCAGGGAAAGATTAGCGGGGGGAAAAGAGACCCAGTACTTC. Residues: CASRERLAGGKETQYF. The chain links TRBV27 to TRBJ2-5; the match to TRBD2 covers 10 bases. V dropped 6 bases and J dropped 3; count of bases not matched to a gene: 10. The CDR3 runs 16 residues. Germline V gene data show CDR1 as MNHEY and CDR2 as SMNVEV (reference sequence).

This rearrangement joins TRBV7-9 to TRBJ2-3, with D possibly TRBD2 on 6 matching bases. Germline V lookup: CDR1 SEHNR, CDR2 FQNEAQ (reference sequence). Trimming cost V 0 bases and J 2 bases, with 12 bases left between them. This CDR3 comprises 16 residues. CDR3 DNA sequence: TGTGCCAGCAGCTTAGCATCCGCGGGAACCACAGATACGCAGTATTTT. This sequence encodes CASSLASAGTTDTQYF. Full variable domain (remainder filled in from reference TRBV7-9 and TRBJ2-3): DTGVSQNPRHKITKRGQNVTFRCDPISEHNRLYWYRQTLGQGPEFLTYFQNEAQLEKSRLLSDRFSAERPKGSFSTLEIQRTEQGDSAMYLCASSLASAGTTDTQYFGPGTRLTVL.

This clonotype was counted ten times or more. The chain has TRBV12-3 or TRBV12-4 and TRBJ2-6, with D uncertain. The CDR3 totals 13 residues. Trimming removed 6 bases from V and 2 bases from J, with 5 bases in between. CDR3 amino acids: CASRPAGANVLTF. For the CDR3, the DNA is TGTGCCAGCAGACCGGCTGGGGCCAACGTCCTGACTTTC.

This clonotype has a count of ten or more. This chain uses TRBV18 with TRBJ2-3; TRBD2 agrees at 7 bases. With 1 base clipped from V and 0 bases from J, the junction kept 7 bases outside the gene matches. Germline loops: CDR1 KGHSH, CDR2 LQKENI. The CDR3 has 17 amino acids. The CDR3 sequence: CASSPRASGASTDTQYF. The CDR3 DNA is TGTGCCAGCTCACCACGGGCTAGCGGTGCTAGCACAGATACGCAGTATTTT.

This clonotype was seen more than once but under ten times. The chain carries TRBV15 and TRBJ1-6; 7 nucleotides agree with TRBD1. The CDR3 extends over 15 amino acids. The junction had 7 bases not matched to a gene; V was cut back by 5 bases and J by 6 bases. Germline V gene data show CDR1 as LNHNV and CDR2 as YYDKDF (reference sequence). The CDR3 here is CATSVRQGGNSPLHF. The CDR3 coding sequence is TGTGCCACCAGCGTCAGACAGGGAGGTAATTCACCCCTCCACTTT.